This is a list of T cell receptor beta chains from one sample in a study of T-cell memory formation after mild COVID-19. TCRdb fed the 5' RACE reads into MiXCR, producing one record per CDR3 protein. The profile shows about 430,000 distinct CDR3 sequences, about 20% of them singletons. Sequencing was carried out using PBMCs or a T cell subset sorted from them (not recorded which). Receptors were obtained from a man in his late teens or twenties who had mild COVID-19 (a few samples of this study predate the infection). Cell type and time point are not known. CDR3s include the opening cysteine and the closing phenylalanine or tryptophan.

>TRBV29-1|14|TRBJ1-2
CSVERSGRNYGYTF
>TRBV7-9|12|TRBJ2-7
CASSREVGEQYF
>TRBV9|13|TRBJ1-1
CASKDSTDTEAFF
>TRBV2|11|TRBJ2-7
CASSEDYEQYF
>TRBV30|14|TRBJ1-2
CAWSVDRTNYGYTF
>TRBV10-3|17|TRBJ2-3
CAISETAVLAAKDTQYF
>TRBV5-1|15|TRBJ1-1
CASSLRQGRNTEAFF
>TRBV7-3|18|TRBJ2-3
CASSSLGVGFPGTDTQYF
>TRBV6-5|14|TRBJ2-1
CASTPGRPYNEQFF
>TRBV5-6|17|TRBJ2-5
CASSPPLDRGDQETQYF
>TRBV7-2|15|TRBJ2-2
CASSSVRRGTGELFF
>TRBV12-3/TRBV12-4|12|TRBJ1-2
CASTEIGGGYTF
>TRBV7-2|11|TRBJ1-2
CASSLDRGYTF
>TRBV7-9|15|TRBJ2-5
CASSPLGGGQETQYF
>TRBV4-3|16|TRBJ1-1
CASSQVRDRGWILAFF
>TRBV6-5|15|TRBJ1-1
CASSKTGNLNTEAFF
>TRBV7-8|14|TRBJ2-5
CASSLGGSKETQYF
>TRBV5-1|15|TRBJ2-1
CASSLGGLGNNEQFF
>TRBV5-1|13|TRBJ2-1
CASSLAWGNEQFF
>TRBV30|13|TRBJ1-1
CAWSSDRALRAFF
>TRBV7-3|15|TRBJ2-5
CASSWTGGAGETQYF
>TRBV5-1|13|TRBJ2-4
CASRTGVGNIQYF
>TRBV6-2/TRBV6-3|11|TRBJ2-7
CASIAGAEQYF
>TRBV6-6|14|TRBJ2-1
CASNHKTDNNEQFF
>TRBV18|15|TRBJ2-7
CASSRRDRVFHEQYF